The entry that follows covers one TCR beta chain sequence. CDR1 DFQATT and CDR2 SNEGSKA come from the germline V gene (reference sequence). The CDR3 contains 15 residues. Alongside a J-beta primer mix, a sample-barcoded 5' primer served in a second PCR lasting about 6 to 12 cycles. Each of the cDNA molecules was tagged by a template-switch adaptor with 12 random nucleotides. TCRdb used MiXCR to reprocess the 5' RACE reads, holding one entry per CDR3 protein. This table holds 1.5 million to 2 million distinct CDR3 sequences, around 40% found once. The sample is drawn from a study of blood T cells in healthy people across ages.

Sequenced sample: blood. The receptor was isolated from a human donor in good health. The V call is TRBV20-1, the J call TRBJ2-5; D not resolved. The J call may be incorrect, as the DNA end agrees better with TRBJ2-7. The CDR3 spells CSASNDGQVDYEQYF. CDR3 DNA sequence: TGCAGTGCTTCAAACGACGGGCAGGTGGACTACGAGCAGTACTTC.